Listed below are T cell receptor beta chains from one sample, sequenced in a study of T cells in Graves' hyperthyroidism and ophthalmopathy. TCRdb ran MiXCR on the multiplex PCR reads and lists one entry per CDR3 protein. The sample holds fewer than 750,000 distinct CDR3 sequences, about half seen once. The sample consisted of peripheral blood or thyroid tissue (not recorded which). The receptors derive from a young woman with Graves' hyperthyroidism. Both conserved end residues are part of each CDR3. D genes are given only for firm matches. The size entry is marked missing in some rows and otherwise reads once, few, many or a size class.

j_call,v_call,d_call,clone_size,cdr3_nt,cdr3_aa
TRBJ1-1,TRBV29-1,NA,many,TGCAGCGTTGCCCGACAGGAAGCTTTCTTT,CSVARQEAFF
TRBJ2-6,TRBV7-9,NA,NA,TGTGCCAGCCAACGCACGGCAGGGTTCGCTGGGGCCAACGTCCTGACTTTC,CASQRTAGFAGANVLTF
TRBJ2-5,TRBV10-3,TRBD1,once,TGTGCCAGCACCCGACAGGGCATGAGGGAGACCCAGTACTTC,CASTRQGMRETQYF
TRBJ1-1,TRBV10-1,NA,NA,TGCGCCAGCAGTGAGTCGGGGCACACTGAAGCTTTCTTT,CASSESGHTEAFF
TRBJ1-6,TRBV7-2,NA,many,TGTGCCAGCAGCTTATCTGTGGATAATTCACCCCTCCACTTT,CASSLSVDNSPLHF
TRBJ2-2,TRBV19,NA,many,TGTGCCAGTAGTAATCCCAGGGAGCTGTTTTTT,CASSNPRELFF
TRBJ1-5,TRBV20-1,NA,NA,TGCAGTGCCAAAGGGAGCAATCAGCCCCAGCATTTT,CSAKGSNQPQHF
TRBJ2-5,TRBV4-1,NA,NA,TGCGCCAGCAGCCAAGGGGTCCTGGCCCAAGAGACCCAGTACTTC,CASSQGVLAQETQYF
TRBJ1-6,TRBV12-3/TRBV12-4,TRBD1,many,TGTGCCAGCAGTTTCGGGCCAGTGACAGGGAGATTACCCCTCCACTTT,CASSFGPVTGRLPLHF
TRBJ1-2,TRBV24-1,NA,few,TGTGCCACCAGTGATCCTGACCTGACGGCTGGCTACACCTTC,CATSDPDLTAGYTF
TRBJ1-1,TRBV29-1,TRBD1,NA,TGCAGCGTTGAGAAAGGGACAGGCTTGACTTTCTTT,CSVEKGTGLTFF
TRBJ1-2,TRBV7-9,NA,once,TGTGCCAGCAGCTCCTCGCGGGGGGCGCCGGGGGCTAACTATGGCTACACCTTC,CASSSSRGAPGANYGYTF
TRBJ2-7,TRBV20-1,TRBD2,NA,TGCAGTGCTCGACCACTAGCGGGAGCCGAGCAGTACTTC,CSARPLAGAEQYF
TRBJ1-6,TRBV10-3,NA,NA,TGTGCCATCAGTCGGACAGTTTCACCCCTCCACTTT,CAISRTVSPLHF
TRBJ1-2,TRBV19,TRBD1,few,TGTGCCAGTAGTATGGTACAGGGGTTGGGAGGCTATGGCTACACCTTC,CASSMVQGLGGYGYTF
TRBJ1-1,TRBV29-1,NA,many,TGCAGCACGCAGAAGAACACTGAAGCTTTCTTT,CSTQKNTEAFF
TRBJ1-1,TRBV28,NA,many,TGTGCCAGCAGTCGGTTCGGGGTATTATGGGAAGCTTTCTTT,CASSRFGVLWEAFF
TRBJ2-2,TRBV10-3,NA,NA,TGTGCCATCAGTCAAGAATTGGGAGGGGAGCTGTTTTTT,CAISQELGGELFF
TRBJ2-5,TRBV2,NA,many,TGTGCCAGCAGTGAAGATGGGGGTAAAGAGACCCAGTACTTC,CASSEDGGKETQYF
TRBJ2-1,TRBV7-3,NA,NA,TGTGCCAGCAGCCAAGATAGGGGCGAGCAGTTCTTC,CASSQDRGEQFF
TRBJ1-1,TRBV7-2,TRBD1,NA,TGTGCCAGCAGCCTATTGACCAGGGGGAATGGGCAGTTCTTT,CASSLLTRGNGQFF
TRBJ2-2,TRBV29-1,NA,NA,TGCAGCGTTGAGGAAGGGGGGAACTCTGGGGAGCTGTTTTTT,CSVEEGGNSGELFF
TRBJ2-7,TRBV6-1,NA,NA,TGTGCCAGCAGCGGACAGGGACTACACTACGAGCAGTACTTC,CASSGQGLHYEQYF
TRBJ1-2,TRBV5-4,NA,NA,TGTGCCAGCAGCTTGCTTGGGCAGGGTGGGTACACCTTC,CASSLLGQGGYTF
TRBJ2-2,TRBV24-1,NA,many,TGTGCCACCCAGGGTTCCGGGGAGCTGTTTTTT,CATQGSGELFF
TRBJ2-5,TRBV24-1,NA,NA,TGTGCCACCAGTGACCCGACAGGTTTTCCTGAGACCCAGTACTTC,CATSDPTGFPETQYF
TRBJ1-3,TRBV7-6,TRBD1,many,TGTGCCAGCAGCAGAAGAAAGGGCCGGGACAGTCCTGGAAACACCATATATTTT,CASSRRKGRDSPGNTIYF
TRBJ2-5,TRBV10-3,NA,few,TGTGCCATCAGTGAAGCAGCGGAGACCCAGTACTTC,CAISEAAETQYF
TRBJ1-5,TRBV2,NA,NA,TGTGCCAGCGTTGCAACAGGGTTGAGTCAGCCCCAGCATTTT,CASVATGLSQPQHF
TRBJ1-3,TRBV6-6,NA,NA,TGTGCCAGCAGTTCGGGACCGGGAAACACCATATATTTT,CASSSGPGNTIYF
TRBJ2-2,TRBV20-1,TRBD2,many,TGCAGTGCTAGAGTGACTAGCGCGAACCCGAACACCGGGGAGCTGTTTTTT,CSARVTSANPNTGELFF
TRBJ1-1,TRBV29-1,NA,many,TGCAGCGTTGAAGATCCTTACGGGCTCGCTGAAGCTTTCTTT,CSVEDPYGLAEAFF
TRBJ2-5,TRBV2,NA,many,TGTGCCAGCATCTGGCAGCAAGAGACCCAGTACTTC,CASIWQQETQYF
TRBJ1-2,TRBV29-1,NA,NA,TGCAGCGTCGTGAGGACTAGCGGGGGCTACGGCTACACCTTC,CSVVRTSGGYGYTF
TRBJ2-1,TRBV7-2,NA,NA,TGTGCCAGCAGCTTATCTCTGTTTGATGAGCAGTTCTTC,CASSLSLFDEQFF
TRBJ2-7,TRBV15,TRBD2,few,TGTGCCACCAGCAGAGGGACTAGCGGGAGACGGTTAACCAATGAGCAGTACTTC,CATSRGTSGRRLTNEQYF
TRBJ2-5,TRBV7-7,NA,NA,TGTGCTAGCAGCCCAGGGGATGGGGAGACCCAGTACTTC,CASSPGDGETQYF